This T cell receptor beta chain is drawn from a study of T cell repertoires in cytomegalovirus infection. About the research overall: Well-studied HLA-B-restricted epitopes and recently identified HLA-C-restricted epitopes of CMV were both used in the study. Public TCR beta signatures indicated both CMV infection and matching HLA type.

TCRdb reprocessed the reads with MiXCR, giving one entry per CDR3 protein. The profile shows about 920,000 distinct CDR3 sequences, under 40% of them singletons. Findings of the study overall: Clonotype analysis showed dominance of the ex vivo response by HLA-C-restricted CMV-specific TCR beta clonotypes.

This clonotype turned up a few times. Its antigen is not identified. V was clipped by 1 base and J by 0 bases, with 12 bases between them. The CDR3 spans 16 residues. The chain is built from TRBV12-3 or TRBV12-4 and TRBJ1-2; D is uncertain. Here the sequenced sample was cultured CD8+ T cells from PBMCs, taken from culture after CMV antigen stimulation. The TCR originated in a human donor in good health (CMV status not recorded). Some clones in this sample may be carry-over from other donors' samples. The CDR3 reads CASSLGWTVTNYGYTF. The CDR3 nucleotides are TGTGCCAGCAGTTTAGGGTGGACGGTGACTAACTATGGCTACACCTTC.